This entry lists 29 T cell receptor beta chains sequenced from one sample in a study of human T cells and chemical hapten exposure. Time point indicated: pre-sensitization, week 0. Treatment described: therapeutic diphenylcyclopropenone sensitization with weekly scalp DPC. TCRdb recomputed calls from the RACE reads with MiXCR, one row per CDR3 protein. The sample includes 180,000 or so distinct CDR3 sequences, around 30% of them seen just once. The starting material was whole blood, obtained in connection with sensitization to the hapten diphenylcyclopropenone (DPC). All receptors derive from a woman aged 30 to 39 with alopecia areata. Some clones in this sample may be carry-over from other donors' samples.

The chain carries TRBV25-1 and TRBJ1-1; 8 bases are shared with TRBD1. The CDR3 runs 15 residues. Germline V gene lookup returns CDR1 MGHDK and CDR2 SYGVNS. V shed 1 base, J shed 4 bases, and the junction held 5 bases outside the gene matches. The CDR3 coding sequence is TGTGCCAGCAGTGAATGGGGAACAGGGGGCACTGAAGCTTTCTTT. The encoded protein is CASSEWGTGGTEAFF.

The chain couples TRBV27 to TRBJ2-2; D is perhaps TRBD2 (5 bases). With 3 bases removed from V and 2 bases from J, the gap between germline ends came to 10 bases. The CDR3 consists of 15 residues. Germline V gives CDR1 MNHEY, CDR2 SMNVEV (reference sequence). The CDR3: CASSFSAANTGELFF. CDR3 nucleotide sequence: TGTGCCAGCAGTTTTAGCGCAGCCAACACCGGGGAGCTGTTTTTT.

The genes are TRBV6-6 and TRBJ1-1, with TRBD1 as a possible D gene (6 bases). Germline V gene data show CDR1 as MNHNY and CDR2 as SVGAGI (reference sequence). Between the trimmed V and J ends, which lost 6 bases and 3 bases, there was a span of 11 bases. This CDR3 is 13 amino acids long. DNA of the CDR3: TGTGCCAGCAGCCCAAGGGGGGACACTGAAGCTTTCTTT. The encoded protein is CASSPRGDTEAFF.

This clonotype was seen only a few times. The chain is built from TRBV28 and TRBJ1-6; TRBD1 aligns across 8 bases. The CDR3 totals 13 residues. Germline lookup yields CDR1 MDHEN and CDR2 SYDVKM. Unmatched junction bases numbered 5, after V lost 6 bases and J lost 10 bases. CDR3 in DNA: TGTGCCAGCAGGGGACAGGTTCAATCACCCCTCCACTTT. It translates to CASRGQVQSPLHF.

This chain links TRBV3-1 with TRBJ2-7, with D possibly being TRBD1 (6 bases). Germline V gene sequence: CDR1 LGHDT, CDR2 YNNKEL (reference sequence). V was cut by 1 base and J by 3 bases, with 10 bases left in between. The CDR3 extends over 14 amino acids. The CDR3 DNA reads TGTGCCAGCAGCCAAGGGACAGCCAGCTACGAGCAGTACTTC. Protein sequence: CASSQGTASYEQYF.

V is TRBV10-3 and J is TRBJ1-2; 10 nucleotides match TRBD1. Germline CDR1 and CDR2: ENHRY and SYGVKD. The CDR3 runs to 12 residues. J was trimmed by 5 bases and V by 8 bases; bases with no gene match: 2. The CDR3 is CAIQDRGYGYTF. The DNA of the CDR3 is TGTGCCATCCAGGACAGGGGGTATGGCTACACCTTC.

In DNA, the CDR3 is TGCAGTGCTAGTAAGTGGGGGCCCACTGAAGCTTTCTTT. Its protein product is CSASKWGPTEAFF. The chain has TRBV20-1 and TRBJ1-1; possibly TRBD1 for D (6 bases). Trimming removed 3 bases from V and 4 bases from J, with 12 bases in between. The CDR3 is 13 amino acids. Germline lookup yields CDR1 DFQATT and CDR2 SNEGSKA (reference sequence).

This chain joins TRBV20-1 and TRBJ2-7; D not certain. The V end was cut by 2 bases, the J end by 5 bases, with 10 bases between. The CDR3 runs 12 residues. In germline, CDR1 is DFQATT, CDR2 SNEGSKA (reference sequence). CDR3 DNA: TGCAGTGCTAGAAGGGTGGGCGACGAGCAGTACTTC. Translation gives CSARRVGDEQYF.

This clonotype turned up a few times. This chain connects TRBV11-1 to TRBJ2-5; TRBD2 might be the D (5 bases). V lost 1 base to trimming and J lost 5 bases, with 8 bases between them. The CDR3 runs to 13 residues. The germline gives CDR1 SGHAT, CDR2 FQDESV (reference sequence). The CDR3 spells CASSLDGIETQYF. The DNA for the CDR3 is TGTGCCAGCAGCTTAGACGGGATTGAGACCCAGTACTTC. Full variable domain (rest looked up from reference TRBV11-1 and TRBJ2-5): EAEVAQSPRYKITEKSQAVAFWCDPISGHATLYWYRQILGQGPELLVQFQDESVVDDSQLPKDRFSAERLKGVDSTLKIQPAELGDSAMYLCASSLDGIETQYFGPGTRLLVL.

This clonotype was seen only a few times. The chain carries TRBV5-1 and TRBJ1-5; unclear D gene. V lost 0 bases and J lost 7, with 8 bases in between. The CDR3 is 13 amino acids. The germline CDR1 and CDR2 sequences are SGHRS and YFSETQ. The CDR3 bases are TGCGCCAGCAGCTTGGATGGTGGACAGCCCCAGCATTTT. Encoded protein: CASSLDGGQPQHF. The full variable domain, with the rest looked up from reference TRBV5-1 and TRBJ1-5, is KAGVTQTPRYLIKTRGQQVTLSCSPISGHRSVSWYQQTPGQGLQFLFEYFSETQRNKGNFPGRFSGRQFSNSRSEMNVSTLELGDSALYLCASSLDGGQPQHFGDGTRLSIL.

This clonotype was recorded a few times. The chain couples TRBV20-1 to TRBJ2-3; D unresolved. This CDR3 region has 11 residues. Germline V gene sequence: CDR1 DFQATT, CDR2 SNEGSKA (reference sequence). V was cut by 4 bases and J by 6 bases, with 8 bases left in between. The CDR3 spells CSATLSDTQYF. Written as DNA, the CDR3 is TGCAGTGCTACATTATCGGATACGCAGTATTTT.

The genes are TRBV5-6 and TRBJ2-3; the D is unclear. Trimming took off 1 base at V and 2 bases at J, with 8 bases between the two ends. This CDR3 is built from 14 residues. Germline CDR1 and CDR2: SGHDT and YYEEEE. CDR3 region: CASSLLQITDTQYF. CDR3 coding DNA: TGTGCCAGCAGCTTGTTGCAGATCACAGATACGCAGTATTTT. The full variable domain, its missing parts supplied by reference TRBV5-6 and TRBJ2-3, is DAGVTQSPTHLIKTRGQQVTLRCSPKSGHDTVSWYQQALGQGPQFIFQYYEEEERQRGNFPDRFSGHQFPNYSSELNVNALLLGDSALYLCASSLLQITDTQYFGPGTRLTVL.

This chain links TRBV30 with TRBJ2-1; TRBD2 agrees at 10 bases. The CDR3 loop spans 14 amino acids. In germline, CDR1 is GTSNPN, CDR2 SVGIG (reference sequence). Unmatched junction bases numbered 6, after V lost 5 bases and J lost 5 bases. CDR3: CAWGSGGLDNEQFF. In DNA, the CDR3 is TGTGCCTGGGGTAGCGGGGGGTTGGACAATGAGCAGTTCTTC. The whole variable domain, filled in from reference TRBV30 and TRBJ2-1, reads SQTIHQWPATLVQPVGSPLSLECTVEGTSNPNLYWYRQAAGRGLQLLFYSVGIGQISSEVPQNLSASRPQDRQFILSSKKLLLSDSGFYLCAWGSGGLDNEQFFGPGTRLTVL.

The CDR3 region has the DNA TGCGCCAGCAGCCTGGGACTAGCGGGAGAGGGTGAGACCCAGTACTTC. The encoded protein is CASSLGLAGEGETQYF. This chain joins TRBV4-1 and TRBJ2-5, with 14 bases identical to TRBD2. The CDR3 length is 16 residues. CDR1 and CDR2 (germline): MGHRA, YSYEKL. J was trimmed by 5 bases and V by 4 bases; bases with no gene match: 6.

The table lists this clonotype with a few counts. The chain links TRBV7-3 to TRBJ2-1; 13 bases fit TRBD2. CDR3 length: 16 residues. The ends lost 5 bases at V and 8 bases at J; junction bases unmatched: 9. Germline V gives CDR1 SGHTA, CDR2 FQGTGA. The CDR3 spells CASSPGGTSGIDEQFF. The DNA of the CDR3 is TGTGCCAGCAGCCCAGGGGGGACTAGCGGGATAGATGAGCAGTTCTTC.

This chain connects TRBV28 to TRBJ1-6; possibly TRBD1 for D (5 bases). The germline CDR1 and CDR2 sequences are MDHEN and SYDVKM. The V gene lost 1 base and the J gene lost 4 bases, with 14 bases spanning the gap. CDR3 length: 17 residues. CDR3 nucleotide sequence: TGTGCCAGCAGTTTATTGGGACTCTCTCAATATAATTCACCCCTCCACTTT. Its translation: CASSLLGLSQYNSPLHF.

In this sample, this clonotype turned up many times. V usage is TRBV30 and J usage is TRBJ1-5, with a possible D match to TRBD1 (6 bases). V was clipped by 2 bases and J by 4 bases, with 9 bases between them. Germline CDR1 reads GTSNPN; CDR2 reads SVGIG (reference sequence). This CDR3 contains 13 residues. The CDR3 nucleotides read TGTGCCTGGAGTCCGGACAGTAATCAGCCCCAGCATTTT. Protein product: CAWSPDSNQPQHF. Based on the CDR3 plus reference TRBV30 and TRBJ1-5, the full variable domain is SQTIHQWPATLVQPVGSPLSLECTVEGTSNPNLYWYRQAAGRGLQLLFYSVGIGQISSEVPQNLSASRPQDRQFILSSKKLLLSDSGFYLCAWSPDSNQPQHFGDGTRLSIL.

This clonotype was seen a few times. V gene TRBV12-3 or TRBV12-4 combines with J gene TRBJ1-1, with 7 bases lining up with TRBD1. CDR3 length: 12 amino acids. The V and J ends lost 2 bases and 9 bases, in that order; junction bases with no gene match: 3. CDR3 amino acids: CASSLQGGKAFF. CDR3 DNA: TGTGCCAGCAGTTTACAAGGGGGCAAAGCTTTCTTT.

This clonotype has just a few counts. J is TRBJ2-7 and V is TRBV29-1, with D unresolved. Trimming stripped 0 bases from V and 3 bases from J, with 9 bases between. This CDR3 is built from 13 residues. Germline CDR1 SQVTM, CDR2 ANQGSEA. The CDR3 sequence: CSVEDGQLYEQYF. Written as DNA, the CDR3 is TGCAGCGTTGAAGACGGGCAGCTCTACGAGCAGTACTTC.

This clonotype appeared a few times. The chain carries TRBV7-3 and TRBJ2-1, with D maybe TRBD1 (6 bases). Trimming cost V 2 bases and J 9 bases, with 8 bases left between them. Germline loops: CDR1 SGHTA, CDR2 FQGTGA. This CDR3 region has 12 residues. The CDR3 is CASSLVGGEQFF. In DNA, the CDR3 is TGTGCCAGCAGCTTAGTAGGGGGTGAGCAGTTCTTC.

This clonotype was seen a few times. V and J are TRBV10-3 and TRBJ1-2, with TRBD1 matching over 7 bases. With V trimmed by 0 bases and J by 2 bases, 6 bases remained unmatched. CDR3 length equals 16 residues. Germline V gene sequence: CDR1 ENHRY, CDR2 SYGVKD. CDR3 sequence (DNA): TGTGCCATCAGTGAGTCGAGCGGGACAGCCAACTATGGCTACACCTTC. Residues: CAISESSGTANYGYTF.

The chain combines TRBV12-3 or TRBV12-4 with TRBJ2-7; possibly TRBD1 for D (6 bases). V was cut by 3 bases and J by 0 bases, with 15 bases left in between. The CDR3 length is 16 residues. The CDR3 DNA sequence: TGTGCCAGCAGTTTGGGCTGGACAGCCCTCTCCTACGAGCAGTACTTC. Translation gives CASSLGWTALSYEQYF.

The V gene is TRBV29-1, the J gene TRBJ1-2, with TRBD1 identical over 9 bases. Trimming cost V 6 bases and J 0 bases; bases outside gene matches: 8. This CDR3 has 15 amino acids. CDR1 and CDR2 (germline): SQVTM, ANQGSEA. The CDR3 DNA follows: TGCAGCGTCCCGGGACAGGGCTTGGCTAACTATGGCTACACCTTC. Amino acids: CSVPGQGLANYGYTF.

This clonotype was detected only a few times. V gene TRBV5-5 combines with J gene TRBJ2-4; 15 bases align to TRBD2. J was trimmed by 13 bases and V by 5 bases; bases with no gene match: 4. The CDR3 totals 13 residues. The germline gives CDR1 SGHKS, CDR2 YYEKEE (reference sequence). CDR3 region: CASSLGLAGGQYF. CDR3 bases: TGTGCCAGCAGTCTTGGACTAGCGGGAGGGCAGTACTTC. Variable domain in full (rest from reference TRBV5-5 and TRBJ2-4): DAGVTQSPTHLIKTRGQQVTLRCSPISGHKSVSWYQQVLGQGPQFIFQYYEKEERGRGNFPDRFSARQFPNYSSELNVNALLLGDSALYLCASSLGLAGGQYFGAGTRLSVL.

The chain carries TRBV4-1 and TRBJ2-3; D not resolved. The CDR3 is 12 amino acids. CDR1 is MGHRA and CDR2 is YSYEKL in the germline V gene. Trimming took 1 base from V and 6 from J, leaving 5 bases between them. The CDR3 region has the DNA TGCGCCAGCAGCCAAGGGATGGATACGCAGTATTTT. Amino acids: CASSQGMDTQYF.

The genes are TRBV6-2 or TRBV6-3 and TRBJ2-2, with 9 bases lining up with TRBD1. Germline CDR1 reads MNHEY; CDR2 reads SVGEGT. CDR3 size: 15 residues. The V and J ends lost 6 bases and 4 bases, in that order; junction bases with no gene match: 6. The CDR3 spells CASRSRDRVTGELFF. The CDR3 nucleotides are TGTGCCAGCAGGTCCCGGGACAGGGTCACCGGGGAGCTGTTTTTT.

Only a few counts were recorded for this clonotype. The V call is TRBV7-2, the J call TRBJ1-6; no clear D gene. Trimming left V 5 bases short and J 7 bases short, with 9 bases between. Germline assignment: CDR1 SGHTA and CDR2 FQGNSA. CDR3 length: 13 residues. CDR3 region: CASSDGPNSPLHF. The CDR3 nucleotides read TGTGCCAGCAGCGACGGACCCAATTCACCCCTCCACTTT. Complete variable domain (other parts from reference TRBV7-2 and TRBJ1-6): GAGVSQSPSNKVTEKGKDVELRCDPISGHTALYWYRQSLGQGLEFLIYFQGNSAPDKSGLPSDRFSAERTGGSVSTLTIQRTQQEDSAVYLCASSDGPNSPLHFGNGTRLTVT.

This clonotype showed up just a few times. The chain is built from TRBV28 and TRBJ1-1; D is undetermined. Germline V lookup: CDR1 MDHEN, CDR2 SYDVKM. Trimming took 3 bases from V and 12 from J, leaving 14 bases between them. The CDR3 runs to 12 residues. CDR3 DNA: TGTGCCAGCAGTTTTGCGTCTGGTGGTTCTTTCTTT. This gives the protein CASSFASGGSFF.

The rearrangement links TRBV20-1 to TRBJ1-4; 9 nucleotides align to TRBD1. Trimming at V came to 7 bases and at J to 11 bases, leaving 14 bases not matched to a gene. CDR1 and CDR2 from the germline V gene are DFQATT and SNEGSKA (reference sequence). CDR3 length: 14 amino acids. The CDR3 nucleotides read TGCAGTGTAAGACCACGGGACAGGGCGGAGAAACTGTTTTTT. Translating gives CSVRPRDRAEKLFF.